This passage covers 15 T cell receptor beta chains from one sample sequenced in a study of radiation and T cells in renal cell carcinoma (dated by TCRdb to about 2020). The time point label, as the study defines it: baseline pretreatment blood. This specimen's treatment or condition label, interpreted: 15 Gy SBRT to primary tumor, nephrectomy 4 weeks later. The receptor library was made with the immunoSEQ multiplex PCR assay. TCRdb stores this immuneACCESS table with in-frame sequences only. Part of the clones is absent; in the studies checked, under half of the shortfall reflects unresolved V genes, and no reason is known for the rest. Recorded for this sample are around 140,000 clones; approximately 82% of them occurred a single time. Together, the top ten hold approximately 24% of the sample. This specimen consisted of blood, obtained from a patient whose treatment included radiotherapy and nephrectomy. The receptor set was obtained from a woman aged 45-59 years with renal cell carcinoma.

The V and J genes are TRBV5-6 and TRBJ1-1; D gene ambiguous. The CDR3 is 13 residues long. Trimming pared 5 bases from V and 0 bases from J, leaving 8 bases between. The V gene's germline CDR1 is SGHDT and CDR2 YYEEEE. In nucleotides, the CDR3 is TGTGCCAGCAGTTCCAAGATGAACACTGAAGCTTTCTTT. Translating gives CASSSKMNTEAFF.

The J gene is TRBJ1-2, the V gene TRBV6-5; TRBD1 aligns across 11 bases. V gave up 5 bases and J gave up 6 bases; unmatched junction bases: 8. CDR1 is MNHEY and CDR2 is SVGAGI in the germline V gene. The CDR3 contains 15 residues. This CDR3 is CASSTTWTGGDGYTF. The CDR3 DNA follows: TGTGCCAGCAGTACGACTTGGACAGGGGGCGATGGCTACACCTTC.

The chain has TRBV9 and TRBJ1-3; D perhaps matches TRBD1 (5 bases). V was trimmed by 1 base and J by 4 bases, leaving 12 bases between them. The CDR3 consists of 15 residues. The germline V gene has CDR1 SGDLS and CDR2 YYNGEE. CDR3 in DNA: TGTGCCAGCAGCGTAAGCCAGGGTCTAGGAAACACCATATATTTT. It specifies CASSVSQGLGNTIYF.

The chain is built from TRBV20-1 and TRBJ2-7; no clear D. CDR3 length: 11 amino acids. Per germline, CDR1 DFQATT and CDR2 SNEGSKA (reference sequence). V lost 6 bases and J lost 5, with 11 bases in between. The CDR3 sequence is CSADDGDEQYF. The DNA of the CDR3 is TGCAGTGCGGACGACGGCGACGAGCAGTACTTC.

The chain has TRBV6-1 and TRBJ1-2; D is possibly TRBD1 (5 bases). The CDR3 loop spans 14 amino acids. Germline lookup yields CDR1 MNHNS and CDR2 SASEGT. The V end lost 6 bases, the J end lost 6 bases, and 17 bases lay between the germline ends. The DNA for the CDR3 is TGTGCCAGCAGCCTCCAGGGCGGGGGGAATGGCTACACCTTC. Translating it yields CASSLQGGGNGYTF.

V gene TRBV5-1 combines with J gene TRBJ1-1; D is possibly TRBD1 (6 bases). This CDR3 comprises 15 residues. Germline V gene sequence: CDR1 SGHRS, CDR2 YFSETQ. V was trimmed by 1 base and J by 1 base, leaving 11 bases between them. This chain's CDR3 is CASSLTGQSNTEAFF. The CDR3 bases are TGCGCCAGCAGCTTGACCGGACAGTCGAACACTGAAGCTTTCTTT. Full variable domain (rest looked up from reference TRBV5-1 and TRBJ1-1): KAGVTQTPRYLIKTRGQQVTLSCSPISGHRSVSWYQQTPGQGLQFLFEYFSETQRNKGNFPGRFSGRQFSNSRSEMNVSTLELGDSALYLCASSLTGQSNTEAFFGQGTRLTVV.

The V call is TRBV6-6, the J call TRBJ2-7; TRBD1 matches at 9 bases. The junction had 6 bases not matched to a gene; V was cut back by 6 bases and J by 3 bases. The CDR3 sequence is 14 residues long. Germline V gene data show CDR1 as MNHNY and CDR2 as SVGAGI (reference sequence). In DNA form, the CDR3 reads TGTGCCAGCAGACCCGGGACAGGGATCTACGAGCAGTACTTC. Residues: CASRPGTGIYEQYF.

The chain recombines TRBV5-1 with TRBJ1-2; the match to TRBD1 covers 8 bases. V lost 0 bases, J lost 5 bases, and 9 bases stayed unmatched. CDR3 length: 16 amino acids. CDR1 and CDR2 from the germline V gene are SGHRS and YFSETQ. CDR3 nucleotides: TGCGCCAGCAGCTTGGGGATGGACAGGGCGGTGTATGGCTACACCTTC. Protein product: CASSLGMDRAVYGYTF.

CDR3 nucleotide sequence: TGCGCCAGCAGCTCCCACCGGGACAGGGGCACCTACGAGCAGTACTTC. Its protein product is CASSSHRDRGTYEQYF. The chain is built from TRBV5-1 and TRBJ2-7; 10 bases align to TRBD1. After removal of 3 bases from V and 2 bases from J, the junction contained 8 bases not matched to a gene. CDR3 length: 16 amino acids. Per germline, CDR1 SGHRS and CDR2 YFSETQ. Combining the CDR3 with reference TRBV5-1 and TRBJ2-7 gives the whole variable domain KAGVTQTPRYLIKTRGQQVTLSCSPISGHRSVSWYQQTPGQGLQFLFEYFSETQRNKGNFPGRFSGRQFSNSRSEMNVSTLELGDSALYLCASSSHRDRGTYEQYFGPGTRLTVT.

The chain links TRBV14 to TRBJ1-2; possible D gene TRBD1, 5 bases. V was cut by 1 base and J by 11 bases, with 26 bases left in between. Germline CDR1 reads SGHDN; CDR2 reads FVKESK. The CDR3 sequence is 17 residues long. The CDR3 DNA follows: TGTGCCAGCAGCCAAGCCTCAGGGTGGAAGGGAGATAGGCGTTACACCTTC. Encoded protein: CASSQASGWKGDRRYTF.

CDR3 protein: CSARTGKGYTF. The CDR3, as DNA: TGCAGTGCCCGGACAGGGAAAGGCTACACCTTC. This rearrangement joins TRBV20-1 to TRBJ1-2; 8 nucleotides line up with TRBD1. There are 11 residues in the CDR3. Trimming cost V 6 bases and J 8 bases; bases outside gene matches: 5. Germline V CDR1 and CDR2: DFQATT, SNEGSKA (reference sequence).

V gene TRBV5-1 combines with J gene TRBJ2-7, with 11 positions matching TRBD1. The CDR3 is 15 residues long. V lost 1 base and J lost 4; bases outside the gene matches: 4. Per the germline V gene, CDR1 is SGHRS and CDR2 is YFSETQ. CDR3: CASSLQGQGVYEQYF. CDR3 coding DNA: TGCGCCAGCAGCTTGCAGGGACAGGGGGTGTACGAGCAGTACTTC.

This chain joins TRBV7-2 and TRBJ2-1; TRBD1 might be the D (5 bases). V lost 4 bases, J lost 0 bases, and 10 bases lay in between. This CDR3 spans 15 amino acids. In germline, CDR1 is SGHTA, CDR2 FQGNSA. CDR3 region: CASSSQGSSYNEQFF. CDR3 coding DNA: TGTGCCAGCAGCTCGCAGGGTAGCTCCTACAATGAGCAGTTCTTC.

This chain links TRBV27 with TRBJ2-7, with 8 bases that match TRBD1. V lost 5 bases, J lost 4 bases, and 4 bases stayed unmatched. The V gene's germline CDR1 is MNHEY and CDR2 SMNVEV (reference sequence). The CDR3 runs to 13 residues. This CDR3 reads CASSIRQGYEQYF. In DNA, the CDR3 is TGTGCCAGCAGTATCAGACAGGGGTACGAGCAGTACTTC.

The V and J genes are TRBV11-2 and TRBJ2-1, with TRBD2 matching 8 bases. Trimming at V came to 0 bases and at J to 5 bases, leaving 9 bases not matched to a gene. Germline V gene sequence: CDR1 SGHAT, CDR2 FQNNGV. The CDR3 extends over 17 amino acids. CDR3 DNA: TGTGCCAGCAGCTTAGAACCACTAGCGGAAACCAACAATGAGCAGTTCTTC. Translating gives CASSLEPLAETNNEQFF. The whole variable domain, filled in from reference TRBV11-2 and TRBJ2-1, reads EAGVAQSPRYKIIEKRQSVAFWCNPISGHATLYWYQQILGQGPKLLIQFQNNGVVDDSQLPKDRFSAERLKGVDSTLKIQPAKLEDSAVYLCASSLEPLAETNNEQFFGPGTRLTVL.